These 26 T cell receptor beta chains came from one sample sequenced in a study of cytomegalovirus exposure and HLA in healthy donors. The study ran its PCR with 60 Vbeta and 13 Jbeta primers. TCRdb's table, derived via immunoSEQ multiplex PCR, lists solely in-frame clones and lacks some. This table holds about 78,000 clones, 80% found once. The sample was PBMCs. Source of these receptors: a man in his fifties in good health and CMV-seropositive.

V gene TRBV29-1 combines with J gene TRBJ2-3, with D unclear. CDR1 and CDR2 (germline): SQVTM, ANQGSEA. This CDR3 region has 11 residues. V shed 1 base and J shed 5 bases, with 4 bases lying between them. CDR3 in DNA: TGCAGCGTTGAAGCAGTAGATACGCAGTATTTT. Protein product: CSVEAVDTQYF.

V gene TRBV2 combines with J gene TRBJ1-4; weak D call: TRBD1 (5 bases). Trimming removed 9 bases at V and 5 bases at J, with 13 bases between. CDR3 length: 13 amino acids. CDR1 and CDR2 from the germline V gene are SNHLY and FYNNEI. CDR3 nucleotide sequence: TGTGCCAGTGGAGGGGAAAGGAATGAAAAACTGTTTTTT. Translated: CASGGERNEKLFF.

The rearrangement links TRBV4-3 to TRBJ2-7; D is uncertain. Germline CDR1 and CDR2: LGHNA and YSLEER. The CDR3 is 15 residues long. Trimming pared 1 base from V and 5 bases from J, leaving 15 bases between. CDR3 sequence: CASSQGPSPMDEQYF. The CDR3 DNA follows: TGCGCCAGCAGCCAAGGCCCCTCCCCTATGGACGAGCAGTACTTC.

The chain's CDR3 is CASSQDWGLAGKNEQFF. CDR3 bases: TGCGCCAGCAGCCAAGATTGGGGTCTAGCGGGGAAAAATGAGCAGTTCTTC. The chain carries TRBV4-1 and TRBJ2-1, with TRBD2 identical over 9 bases. The V gene end was trimmed by 0 bases and the J gene end by 7 bases; junction bases not matched to a gene: 10. Germline V CDR1 and CDR2: MGHRA, YSYEKL. The length of the CDR3 is 17 residues.

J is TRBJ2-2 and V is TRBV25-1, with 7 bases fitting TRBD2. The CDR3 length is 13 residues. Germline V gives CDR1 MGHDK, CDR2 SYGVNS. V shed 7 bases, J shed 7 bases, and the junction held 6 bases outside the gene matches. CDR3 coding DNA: TGTGCCAGCAAGGGAGGGAGCTACGGGGAGCTGTTTTTT. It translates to CASKGGSYGELFF. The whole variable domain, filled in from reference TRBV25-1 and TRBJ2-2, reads EADIYQTPRYLVIGTGKKITLECSQTMGHDKMYWYQQDPGMELHLIHYSYGVNSTEKGDLSSESTVSRIRTEHFPLTLESARPSHTSQYLCASKGGSYGELFFGEGSRLTVL.

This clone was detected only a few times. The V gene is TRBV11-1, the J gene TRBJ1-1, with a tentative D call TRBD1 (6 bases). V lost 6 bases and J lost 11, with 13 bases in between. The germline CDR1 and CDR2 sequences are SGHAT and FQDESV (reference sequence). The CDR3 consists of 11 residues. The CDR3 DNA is TGTGCCAGCAGTTATCAGGGGTCCGCTTTCTTT. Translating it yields CASSYQGSAFF.

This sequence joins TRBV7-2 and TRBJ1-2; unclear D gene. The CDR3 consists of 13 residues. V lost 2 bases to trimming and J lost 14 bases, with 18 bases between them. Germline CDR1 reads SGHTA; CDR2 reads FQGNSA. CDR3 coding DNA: TGTGCCAGCAGCTTAAGATCCGAGTCCGCTTTAACCTTC. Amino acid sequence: CASSLRSESALTF.

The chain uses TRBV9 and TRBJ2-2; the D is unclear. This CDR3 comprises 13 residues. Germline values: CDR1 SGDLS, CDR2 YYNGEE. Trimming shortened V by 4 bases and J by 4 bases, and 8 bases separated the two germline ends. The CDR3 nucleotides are TGTGCCAGCAGCCCCACTATCACCGGGGAGCTGTTTTTT. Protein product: CASSPTITGELFF.

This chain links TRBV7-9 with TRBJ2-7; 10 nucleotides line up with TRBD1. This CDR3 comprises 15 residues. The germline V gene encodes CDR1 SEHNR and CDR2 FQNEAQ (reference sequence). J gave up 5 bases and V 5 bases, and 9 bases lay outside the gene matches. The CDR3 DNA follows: TGTGCCAGCAGCCCCGGGACAGGGGATATCAACGAGCAGTACTTC. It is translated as CASSPGTGDINEQYF.

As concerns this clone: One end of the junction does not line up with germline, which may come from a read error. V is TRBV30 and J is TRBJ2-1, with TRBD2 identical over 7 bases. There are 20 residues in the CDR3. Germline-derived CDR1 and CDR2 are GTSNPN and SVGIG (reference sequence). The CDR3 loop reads CAWSLDLGGGALSSHNEQFF. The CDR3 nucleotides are TGTGCCTGGAGTCTAGACCTGGGGGGAGGGGCGCTAAGCTCCCACAATGAGCAGTTCTTC. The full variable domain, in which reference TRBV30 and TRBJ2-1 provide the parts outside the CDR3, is SQTIHQWPATLVQPVGSPLSLECTVEGTSNPNLYWYRQAAGRGLQLLFYSVGIGQISSEVPQNLSASRPQDRQFILSSKKLLLSDSGFYLCAWSLDLGGGALSSHNEQFFGPGTRLTVL.

The CDR3 bases are TGCAGCGTGGAGGGACCGGATTATGGCTACACCTTC. It encodes CSVEGPDYGYTF. This rearrangement joins TRBV29-1 to TRBJ1-2; TRBD1 might be the D (5 bases). V gave up 6 bases and J gave up 5 bases, with 13 bases separating them. The CDR3 runs to 12 residues. Germline assignment: CDR1 SQVTM and CDR2 ANQGSEA.

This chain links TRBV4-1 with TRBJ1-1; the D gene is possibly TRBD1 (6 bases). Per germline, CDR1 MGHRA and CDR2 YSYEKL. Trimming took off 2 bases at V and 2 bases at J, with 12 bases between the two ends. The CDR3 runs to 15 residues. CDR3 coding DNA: TGCGCCAGCAGCCAAACGACAGGCGGTAACACTGAAGCTTTCTTT. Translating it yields CASSQTTGGNTEAFF.

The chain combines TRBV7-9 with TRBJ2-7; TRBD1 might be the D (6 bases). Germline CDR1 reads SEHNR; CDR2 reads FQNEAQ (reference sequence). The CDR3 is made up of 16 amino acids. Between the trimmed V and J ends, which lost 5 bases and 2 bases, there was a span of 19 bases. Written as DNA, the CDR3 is TGTGCCAGCAGCCCTAAGGCCGGGACACGGACCTACGAGCAGTACTTC. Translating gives CASSPKAGTRTYEQYF.

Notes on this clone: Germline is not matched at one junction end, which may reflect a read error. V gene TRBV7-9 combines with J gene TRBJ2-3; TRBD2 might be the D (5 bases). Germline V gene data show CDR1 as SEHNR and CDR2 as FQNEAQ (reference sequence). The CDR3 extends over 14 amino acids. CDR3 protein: CSSSLLSGADTQYF. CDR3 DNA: TGTTCCAGCAGCTTACTTTCCGGGGCAGATACGCAGTATTTT.

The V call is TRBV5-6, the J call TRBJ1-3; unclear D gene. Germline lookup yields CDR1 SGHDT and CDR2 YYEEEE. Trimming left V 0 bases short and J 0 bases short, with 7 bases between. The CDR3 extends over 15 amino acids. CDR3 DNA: TGTGCCAGCAGCTTGGGGGCGCGCTCTGGAAACACCATATATTTT. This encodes CASSLGARSGNTIYF.

DNA for the CDR3: TGCAGCGCCGAGACAGGGCTGTACGAGCAGTACTTC. It specifies CSAETGLYEQYF. The chain is built from TRBV29-1 and TRBJ2-7; 7 positions match TRBD1. The germline V gene encodes CDR1 SQVTM and CDR2 ANQGSEA. The CDR3 sequence is 12 residues long. V shed 7 bases and J 4 bases; nucleotides not matched to a gene: 7.

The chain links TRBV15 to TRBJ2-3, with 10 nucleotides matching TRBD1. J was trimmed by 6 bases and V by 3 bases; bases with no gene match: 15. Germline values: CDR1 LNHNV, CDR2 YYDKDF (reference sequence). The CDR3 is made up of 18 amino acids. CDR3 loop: CATSRDGTGDTTWDTQYF. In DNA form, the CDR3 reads TGTGCCACCAGCAGGGATGGGACAGGGGACACTACCTGGGATACGCAGTATTTT.

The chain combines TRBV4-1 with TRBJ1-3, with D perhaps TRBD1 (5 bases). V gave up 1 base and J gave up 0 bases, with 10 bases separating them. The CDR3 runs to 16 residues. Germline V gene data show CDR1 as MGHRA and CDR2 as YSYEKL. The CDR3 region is CASSQVGGVSGNTIYF. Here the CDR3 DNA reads TGCGCCAGCAGCCAAGTCGGAGGGGTCTCTGGAAACACCATATATTTT.

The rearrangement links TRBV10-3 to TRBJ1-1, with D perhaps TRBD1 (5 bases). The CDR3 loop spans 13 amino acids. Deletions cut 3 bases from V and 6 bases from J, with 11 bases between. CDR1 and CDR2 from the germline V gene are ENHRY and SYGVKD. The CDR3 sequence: CAISEGVSPEAFF. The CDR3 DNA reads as TGTGCCATCAGTGAAGGGGTCTCCCCTGAAGCTTTCTTT.

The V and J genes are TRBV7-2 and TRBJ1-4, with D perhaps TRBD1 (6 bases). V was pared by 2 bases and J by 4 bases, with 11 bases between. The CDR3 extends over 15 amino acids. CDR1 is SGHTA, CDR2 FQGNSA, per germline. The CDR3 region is CASSLRTDFNEKLFF. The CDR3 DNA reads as TGTGCCAGCAGCTTACGGACAGATTTTAATGAAAAACTGTTTTTT.

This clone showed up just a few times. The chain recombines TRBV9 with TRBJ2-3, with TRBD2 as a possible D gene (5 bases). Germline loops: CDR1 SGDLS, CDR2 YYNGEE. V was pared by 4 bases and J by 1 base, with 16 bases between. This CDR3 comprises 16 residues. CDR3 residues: CASSPPGLSRTDTQYF. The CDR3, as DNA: TGTGCCAGCAGCCCGCCTGGACTCAGTCGCACAGATACGCAGTATTTT.

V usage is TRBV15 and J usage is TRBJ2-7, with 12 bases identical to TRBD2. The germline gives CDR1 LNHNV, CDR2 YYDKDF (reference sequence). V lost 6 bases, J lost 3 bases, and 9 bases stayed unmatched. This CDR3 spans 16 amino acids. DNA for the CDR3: TGTGCCACCAGGCCCCGACTAGCGGGAGACCTCTACGAGCAGTACTTC. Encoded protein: CATRPRLAGDLYEQYF.

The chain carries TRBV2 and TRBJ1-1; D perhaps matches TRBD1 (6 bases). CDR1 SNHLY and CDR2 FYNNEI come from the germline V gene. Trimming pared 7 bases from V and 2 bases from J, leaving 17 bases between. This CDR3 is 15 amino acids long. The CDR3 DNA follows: TGTGCCAGCAACAGGTATACAGGGTTAAACACTGAAGCTTTCTTT. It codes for CASNRYTGLNTEAFF.

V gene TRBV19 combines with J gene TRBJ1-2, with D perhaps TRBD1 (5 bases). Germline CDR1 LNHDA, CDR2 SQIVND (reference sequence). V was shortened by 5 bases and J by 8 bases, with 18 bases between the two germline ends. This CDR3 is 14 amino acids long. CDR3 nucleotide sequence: TGTGCCAGTAGTGAGGGGCGGGACTCAACGGGCTACACCTTC. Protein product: CASSEGRDSTGYTF.

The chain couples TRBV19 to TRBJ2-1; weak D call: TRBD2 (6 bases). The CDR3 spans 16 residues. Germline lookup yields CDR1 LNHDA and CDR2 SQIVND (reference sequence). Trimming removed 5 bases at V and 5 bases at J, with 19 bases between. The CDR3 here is CASSPGLSFFDNEQFF. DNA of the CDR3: TGTGCCAGTAGTCCCGGACTAAGCTTCTTCGACAATGAGCAGTTCTTC.

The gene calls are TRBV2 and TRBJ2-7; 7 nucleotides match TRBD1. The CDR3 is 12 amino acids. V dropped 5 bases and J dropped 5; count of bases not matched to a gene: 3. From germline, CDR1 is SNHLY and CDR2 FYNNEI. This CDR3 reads CASSLDRDEQYF. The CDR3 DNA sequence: TGTGCCAGCAGTCTTGACAGGGACGAGCAGTACTTC.